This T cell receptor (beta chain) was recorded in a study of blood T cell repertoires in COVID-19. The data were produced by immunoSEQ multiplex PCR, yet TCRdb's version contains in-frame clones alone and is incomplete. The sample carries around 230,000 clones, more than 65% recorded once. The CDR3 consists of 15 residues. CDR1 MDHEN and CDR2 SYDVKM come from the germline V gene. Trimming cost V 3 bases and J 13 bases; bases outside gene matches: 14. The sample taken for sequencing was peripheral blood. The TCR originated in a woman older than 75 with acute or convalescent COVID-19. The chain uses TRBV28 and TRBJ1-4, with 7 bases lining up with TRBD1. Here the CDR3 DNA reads TGTGCCAGCAGTTTGGTGGAGGGGGCCCTCGGGGGACTGTTTTTT. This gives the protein CASSLVEGALGGLFF. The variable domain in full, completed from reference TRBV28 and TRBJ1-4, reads DVKVTQSSRYLVKRTGEKVFLECVQDMDHENMFWYRQDPGLGLRLIYFSYDVKMKEKGDIPEGYSVSREKKERFSLILESASTNQTSMYLCASSLVEGALGGLFFGSGTQLSVL.